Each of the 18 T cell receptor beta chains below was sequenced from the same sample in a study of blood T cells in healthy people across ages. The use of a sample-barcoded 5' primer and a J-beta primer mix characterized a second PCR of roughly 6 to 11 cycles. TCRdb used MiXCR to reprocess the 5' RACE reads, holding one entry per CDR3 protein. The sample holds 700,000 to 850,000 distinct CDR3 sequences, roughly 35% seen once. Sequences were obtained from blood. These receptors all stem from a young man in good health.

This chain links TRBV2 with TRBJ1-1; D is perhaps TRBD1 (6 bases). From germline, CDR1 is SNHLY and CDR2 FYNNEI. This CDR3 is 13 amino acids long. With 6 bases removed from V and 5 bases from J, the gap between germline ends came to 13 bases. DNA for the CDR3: TGTGCCAGCAGGCAGGGGCGGGGGACTGAAGCTTTCTTT. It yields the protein CASRQGRGTEAFF. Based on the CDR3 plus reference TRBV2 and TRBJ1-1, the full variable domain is EPEVTQTPSHQVTQMGQEVILRCVPISNHLYFYWYRQILGQKVEFLVSFYNNEISEKSEIFDDQFSVERPDGSNFTLKIRSTKLEDSAMYFCASRQGRGTEAFFGQGTRLTVV.

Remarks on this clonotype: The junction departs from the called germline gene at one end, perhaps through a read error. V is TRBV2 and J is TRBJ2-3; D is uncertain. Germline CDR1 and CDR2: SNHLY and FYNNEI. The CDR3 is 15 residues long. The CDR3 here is CAGSSARFRTDTQYF. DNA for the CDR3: TGTGCCGGCAGTTCAGCTAGGTTTCGCACAGATACGCAGTATTTT.

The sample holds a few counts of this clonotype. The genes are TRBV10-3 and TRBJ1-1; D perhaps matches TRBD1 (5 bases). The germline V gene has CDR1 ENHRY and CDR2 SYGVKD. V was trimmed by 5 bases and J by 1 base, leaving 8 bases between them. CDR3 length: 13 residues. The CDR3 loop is CAISPGSNTEAFF. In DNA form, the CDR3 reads TGTGCCATCAGTCCAGGGTCGAACACTGAAGCTTTCTTT.

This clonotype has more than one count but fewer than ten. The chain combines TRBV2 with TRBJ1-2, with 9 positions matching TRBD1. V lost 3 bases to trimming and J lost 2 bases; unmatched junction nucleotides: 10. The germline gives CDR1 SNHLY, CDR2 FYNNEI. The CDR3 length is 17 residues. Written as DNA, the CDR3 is TGTGCCAGCAGTGATCCAGGGACAGGGTATTACAACTATGGCTACACCTTC. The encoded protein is CASSDPGTGYYNYGYTF.

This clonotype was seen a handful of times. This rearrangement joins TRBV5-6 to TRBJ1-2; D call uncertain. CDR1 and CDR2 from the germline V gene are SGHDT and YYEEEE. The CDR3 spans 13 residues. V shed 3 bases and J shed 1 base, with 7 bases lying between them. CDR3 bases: TGTGCCAGCAGCTCACGGAATAACTATGGCTACACCTTC. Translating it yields CASSSRNNYGYTF.

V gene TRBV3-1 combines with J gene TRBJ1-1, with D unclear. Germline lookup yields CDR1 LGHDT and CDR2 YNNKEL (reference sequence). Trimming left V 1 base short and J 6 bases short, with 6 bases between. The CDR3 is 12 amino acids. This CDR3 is CASSQGQAEAFF. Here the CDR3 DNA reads TGTGCCAGCAGCCAAGGTCAAGCTGAAGCTTTCTTT.

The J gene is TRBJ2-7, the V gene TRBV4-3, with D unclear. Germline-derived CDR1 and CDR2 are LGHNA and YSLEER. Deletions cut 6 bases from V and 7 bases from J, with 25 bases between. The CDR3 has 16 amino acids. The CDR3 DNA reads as TGCGCCAGCAGAGCGATGGCGGAGAGCTCCTACAATGAGCAGTACTTC. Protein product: CASRAMAESSYNEQYF.

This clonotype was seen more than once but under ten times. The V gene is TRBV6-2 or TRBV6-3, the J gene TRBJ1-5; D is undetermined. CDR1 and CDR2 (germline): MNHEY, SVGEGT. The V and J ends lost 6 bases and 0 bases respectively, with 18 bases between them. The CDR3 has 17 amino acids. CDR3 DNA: TGTGCCAGCAGCCCTCGTAGTTCGGCTTATAGCAATCAGCCCCAGCATTTT. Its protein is CASSPRSSAYSNQPQHF.

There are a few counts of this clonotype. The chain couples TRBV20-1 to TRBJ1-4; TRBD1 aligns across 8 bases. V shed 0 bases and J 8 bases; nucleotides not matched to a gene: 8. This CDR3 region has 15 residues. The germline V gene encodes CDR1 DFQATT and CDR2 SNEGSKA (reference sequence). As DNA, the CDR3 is TGCAGTGCTAGAGATCCCCAGGGGGCGGGAGAAAAACTGTTTTTT. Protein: CSARDPQGAGEKLFF.

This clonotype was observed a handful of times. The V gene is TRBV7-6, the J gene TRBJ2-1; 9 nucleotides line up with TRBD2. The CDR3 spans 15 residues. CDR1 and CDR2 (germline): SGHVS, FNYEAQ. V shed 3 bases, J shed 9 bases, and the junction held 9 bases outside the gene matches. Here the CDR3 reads CASSFGAGGRSEQFF. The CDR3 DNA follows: TGTGCCAGCAGCTTTGGAGCGGGGGGTAGAAGTGAGCAGTTCTTC.

CDR3 nucleotides: TGTGCCAGCAGTTACTCGAGCCGGGACGAGCAGTACTTC. It specifies CASSYSSRDEQYF. V and J are TRBV6-6 and TRBJ2-7; D gene uncertain. Germline V gives CDR1 MNHNY, CDR2 SVGAGI (reference sequence). This CDR3 is built from 13 residues. Trimming took off 0 bases at V and 5 bases at J, with 8 bases between the two ends.

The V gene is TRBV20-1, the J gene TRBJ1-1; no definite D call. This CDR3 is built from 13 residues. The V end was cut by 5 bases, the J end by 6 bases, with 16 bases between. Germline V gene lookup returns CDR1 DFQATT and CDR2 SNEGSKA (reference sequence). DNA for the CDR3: TGCAGTGCTCCTGACGACTTTCGATCTGAAGCTTTCTTT. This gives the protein CSAPDDFRSEAFF.

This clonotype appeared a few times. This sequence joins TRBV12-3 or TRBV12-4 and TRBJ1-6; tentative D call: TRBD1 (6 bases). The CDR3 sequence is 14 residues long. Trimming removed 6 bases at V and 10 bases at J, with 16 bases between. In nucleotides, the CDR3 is TGTGCCAGCAGACCCGGGGGCGAGGGGTCACCCCTCCACTTT. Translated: CASRPGGEGSPLHF.

CDR3 coding DNA: TGCAGTGCTAGAGGGGGTTGGGTCACCCCGAACACCGGGGAGCTGTTTTTT. It encodes CSARGGWVTPNTGELFF. V gene TRBV20-1 combines with J gene TRBJ2-2; D uncertain. The CDR3 length is 17 residues. Germline loops: CDR1 DFQATT, CDR2 SNEGSKA (reference sequence). V lost 1 base and J 0 bases, leaving 15 bases between the germline ends.

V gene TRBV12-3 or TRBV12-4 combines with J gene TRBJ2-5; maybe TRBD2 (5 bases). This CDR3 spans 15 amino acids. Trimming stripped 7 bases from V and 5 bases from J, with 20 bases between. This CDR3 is CASTKSGSSLETQYF. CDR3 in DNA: TGTGCCAGCACTAAGAGCGGCAGCAGCCTGGAGACCCAGTACTTC.

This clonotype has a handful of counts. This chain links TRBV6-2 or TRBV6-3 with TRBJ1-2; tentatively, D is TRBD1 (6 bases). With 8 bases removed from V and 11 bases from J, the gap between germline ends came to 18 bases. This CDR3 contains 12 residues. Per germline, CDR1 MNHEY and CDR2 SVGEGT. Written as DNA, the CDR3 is TGTGCCAGCGCAAATAACAGGGTGTCGTACACCTTC. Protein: CASANNRVSYTF.

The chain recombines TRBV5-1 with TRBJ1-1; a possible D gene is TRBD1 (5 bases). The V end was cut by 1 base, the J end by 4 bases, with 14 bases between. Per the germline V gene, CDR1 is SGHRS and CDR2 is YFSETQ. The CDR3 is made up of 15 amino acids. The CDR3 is CASSLQGRASTEAFF. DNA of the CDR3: TGCGCCAGCAGCTTGCAGGGCAGGGCAAGCACTGAAGCTTTCTTT.

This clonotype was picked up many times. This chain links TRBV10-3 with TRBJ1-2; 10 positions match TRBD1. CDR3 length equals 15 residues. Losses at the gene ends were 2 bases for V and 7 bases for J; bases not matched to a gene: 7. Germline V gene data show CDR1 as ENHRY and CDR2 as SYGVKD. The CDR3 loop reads CAISERDRGNRGYTF. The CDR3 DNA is TGTGCCATCAGTGAGAGGGACAGGGGTAACCGTGGCTACACCTTC.